The rows below give T cell receptor beta chains drawn from one sample of a study of PD-L1 blockade in urothelial cancer. Only in-frame clones appear in the TCRdb table, and some are missing; sequencing was by immunoSEQ multiplex PCR. The sample carries some 20,000 clones, over 75% recorded once. The starting material was PBMCs, obtained around atezolizumab (anti-PD-L1) treatment. These receptors came from a man in his 70s with urothelial cancer. Both conserved end residues are part of each CDR3. Fields, in order: V gene, clone size, D gene, J gene, CDR3 protein, CDR3 DNA. A D gene is named only where the DNA matches it firmly. Not every row has a clone size; where given, it reads once, few, many or a size class.

v_call: TRBV5-1; clone_size: .; d_call: TRBD1; j_call: TRBJ2-5; cdr3_aa: CASSLGQGQETQYF; cdr3_nt: TGCGCCAGCAGCTTAGGACAGGGACAAGAGACCCAGTACTTC
v_call: TRBV6-5; clone_size: .; d_call: TRBD2; j_call: TRBJ2-5; cdr3_aa: CASKSDRGEQETQYF; cdr3_nt: TGTGCCAGCAAGTCCGACCGGGGGGAACAAGAGACCCAGTACTTC
v_call: TRBV7-9; clone_size: .; d_call: TRBD2; j_call: TRBJ2-5; cdr3_aa: CASSLILAGETQYF; cdr3_nt: TGTGCCAGCAGCTTAATACTAGCGGGGGAGACCCAGTACTTC
v_call: TRBV29-1; clone_size: .; d_call: .; j_call: TRBJ2-1; cdr3_aa: CSGRRGSYNEQFF; cdr3_nt: TGCAGCGGCAGAAGGGGGTCCTACAATGAGCAGTTCTTC
v_call: TRBV27; clone_size: .; d_call: .; j_call: TRBJ2-3; cdr3_aa: CASSLGPWGVTDTQYF; cdr3_nt: TGTGCCAGCAGTTTAGGCCCCTGGGGAGTCACAGATACGCAGTATTTT
v_call: TRBV10-3; clone_size: once; d_call: .; j_call: TRBJ2-3; cdr3_aa: CAISDRVLETDTQYF; cdr3_nt: TGTGCCATCAGTGACAGGGTCTTAGAGACAGATACGCAGTATTTT
v_call: TRBV4-1; clone_size: .; d_call: .; j_call: TRBJ2-1; cdr3_aa: CASSQSNEDSYNEQFF; cdr3_nt: TGCGCCAGCAGCCAGTCCAATGAGGACAGCTACAATGAGCAGTTCTTC
v_call: TRBV5-5; clone_size: large; d_call: .; j_call: TRBJ1-1; cdr3_aa: CASSTQTVEAFF; cdr3_nt: TGTGCCAGCAGCACACAGACAGTCGAAGCTTTCTTT
v_call: TRBV19; clone_size: .; d_call: .; j_call: TRBJ1-2; cdr3_aa: CASRNGGHYGYTF; cdr3_nt: TGTGCCAGCAGAAATGGCGGGCACTATGGCTACACCTTC
v_call: TRBV9; clone_size: .; d_call: TRBD1; j_call: TRBJ1-2; cdr3_aa: CASSVGRGPEGYTF; cdr3_nt: TGTGCCAGCAGCGTAGGCAGGGGGCCGGAGGGCTACACCTTC
v_call: TRBV10-3; clone_size: .; d_call: TRBD1; j_call: TRBJ1-2; cdr3_aa: CAISETPGTGKGYTF; cdr3_nt: TGTGCCATCAGTGAGACACCCGGGACAGGGAAGGGCTACACCTTC
v_call: TRBV2; clone_size: few; d_call: TRBD1; j_call: TRBJ1-3; cdr3_aa: CASSEQGAGGNTIYF; cdr3_nt: TGTGCCAGCAGTGAACAGGGGGCAGGAGGAAACACCATATATTTT
v_call: TRBV11-2; clone_size: .; d_call: .; j_call: TRBJ2-5; cdr3_aa: CASSLGAAQETQYF; cdr3_nt: TGTGCCAGCAGCTTAGGGGCCGCACAAGAGACCCAGTACTTC
v_call: TRBV5-4; clone_size: .; d_call: TRBD1; j_call: TRBJ1-2; cdr3_aa: CASSIDRGPYGYTF; cdr3_nt: TGTGCCAGCAGCATAGACAGGGGCCCCTATGGCTACACCTTC
v_call: TRBV10-2; clone_size: .; d_call: TRBD2; j_call: TRBJ2-5; cdr3_aa: CASSRVAGVGETQYF; cdr3_nt: TGCGCCAGCAGCCGAGTAGCGGGGGTCGGAGAGACCCAGTACTTC
v_call: TRBV27; clone_size: .; d_call: TRBD2; j_call: TRBJ2-3; cdr3_aa: CASSGSGRGSTDTQYF; cdr3_nt: TGTGCCAGCAGTGGCTCGGGGCGGGGGAGCACAGATACGCAGTATTTT
v_call: TRBV10-2; clone_size: .; d_call: TRBD1; j_call: TRBJ1-2; cdr3_aa: CASSEQGANGYTF; cdr3_nt: TGCGCCAGCAGCGAACAGGGGGCTAACGGCTACACCTTC
v_call: TRBV7-9; clone_size: .; d_call: .; j_call: TRBJ2-5; cdr3_aa: CASSLVSREETQYF; cdr3_nt: TGTGCCAGCAGCTTAGTTTCCAGGGAAGAGACCCAGTACTTC
v_call: TRBV5-1; clone_size: .; d_call: .; j_call: TRBJ1-3; cdr3_aa: CASSLVYSSGNTIYF; cdr3_nt: TGCGCCAGCAGCTTGGTTTACAGCTCTGGAAACACCATATATTTT
v_call: TRBV5-5; clone_size: once; d_call: TRBD1; j_call: TRBJ1-1; cdr3_aa: CASSWGQGVTEAFF; cdr3_nt: TGTGCCAGCAGCTGGGGACAGGGTGTCACTGAAGCTTTCTTT
v_call: TRBV6-6; clone_size: .; d_call: .; j_call: TRBJ2-7; cdr3_aa: CASSLLSKEQYF; cdr3_nt: TGTGCCAGCAGTTTACTGAGTAAGGAGCAGTACTTC
v_call: TRBV7-2; clone_size: .; d_call: TRBD1; j_call: TRBJ2-2; cdr3_aa: CASSWTGGRTGELFF; cdr3_nt: TGTGCCAGCAGCTGGACAGGGGGAAGGACCGGGGAGCTGTTTTTT
v_call: TRBV27; clone_size: .; d_call: .; j_call: TRBJ2-7; cdr3_aa: CASSLQGHSYEQYF; cdr3_nt: TGTGCCAGCAGTTTACAGGGCCACTCCTACGAGCAGTACTTC
v_call: TRBV2; clone_size: .; d_call: .; j_call: TRBJ1-1; cdr3_aa: CASSEPASGTEAFF; cdr3_nt: TGTGCCAGCAGTGAACCGGCCAGCGGAACTGAAGCTTTCTTT
v_call: TRBV5-4; clone_size: .; d_call: TRBD1; j_call: TRBJ1-1; cdr3_aa: CASSYGTGITEAFF; cdr3_nt: TGTGCCAGCAGCTACGGGACAGGGATCACTGAAGCTTTCTTT
v_call: TRBV6-1; clone_size: .; d_call: TRBD1; j_call: TRBJ1-4; cdr3_aa: CASSEPGGNEKLFF; cdr3_nt: TGTGCCAGCAGTGAGCCAGGGGGTAATGAAAAACTGTTTTTT
v_call: TRBV7-9; clone_size: once; d_call: .; j_call: TRBJ2-7; cdr3_aa: CASSLMGTHHYEQYF; cdr3_nt: TGTGCCAGCAGCTTAATGGGGACTCACCACTACGAGCAGTACTTC
v_call: TRBV5-4; clone_size: .; d_call: TRBD1; j_call: TRBJ2-2; cdr3_aa: CASSRKDRASTGELFF; cdr3_nt: TGTGCCAGCAGCCGGAAAGACAGGGCAAGCACCGGGGAGCTGTTTTTT
v_call: TRBV7-6; clone_size: .; d_call: .; j_call: TRBJ2-5; cdr3_aa: CASSLGRELRETQYF; cdr3_nt: TGTGCCAGCAGCTTAGGCCGGGAGCTTAGAGAGACCCAGTACTTC
v_call: TRBV19; clone_size: .; d_call: .; j_call: TRBJ1-5; cdr3_aa: CASRSRQMWPQHF; cdr3_nt: TGTGCCAGTCGGTCCCGACAGATGTGGCCCCAGCATTTT
v_call: TRBV7-9; clone_size: .; d_call: .; j_call: TRBJ1-1; cdr3_aa: CASSLATLVDRQAFF; cdr3_nt: TGTGCCAGCAGCTTAGCCACTCTAGTTGACAGACAAGCTTTCTTT
v_call: TRBV28; clone_size: .; d_call: TRBD2; j_call: TRBJ2-2; cdr3_aa: CASSSPGLAGGRGGLFF; cdr3_nt: TGTGCCAGCAGTTCCCCGGGACTAGCGGGGGGCCGAGGCGGGCTGTTTTTT
v_call: TRBV11-2; clone_size: .; d_call: .; j_call: TRBJ2-7; cdr3_aa: CASSFLVGATEQYF; cdr3_nt: TGTGCCAGCAGCTTTCTGGTGGGGGCTACCGAGCAGTACTTC
v_call: TRBV7-9; clone_size: .; d_call: TRBD1; j_call: TRBJ2-7; cdr3_aa: CASSSGTGRAYEQYF; cdr3_nt: TGTGCCAGCAGCTCCGGGACAGGGAGGGCCTACGAGCAGTACTTC
v_call: TRBV19; clone_size: .; d_call: .; j_call: TRBJ1-3; cdr3_aa: CASRHVSSGNTIYF; cdr3_nt: TGTGCCAGTCGCCACGTCAGCTCTGGAAACACCATATATTTT
v_call: TRBV9; clone_size: .; d_call: .; j_call: TRBJ1-6; cdr3_aa: CASSVATDSALHF; cdr3_nt: TGTGCCAGCAGCGTAGCTACCGACTCGGCCCTCCACTTT
v_call: TRBV18; clone_size: .; d_call: .; j_call: TRBJ1-4; cdr3_aa: CASSELTGSGNEKLFF; cdr3_nt: TGTGCCAGCTCGGAACTTACAGGGTCTGGAAATGAAAAACTGTTTTTT
v_call: TRBV19; clone_size: .; d_call: .; j_call: TRBJ2-3; cdr3_aa: CASKSAGISTDTQYF; cdr3_nt: TGTGCCAGTAAATCAGCAGGGATTAGCACAGATACGCAGTATTTT
v_call: TRBV30; clone_size: .; d_call: .; j_call: TRBJ1-1; cdr3_aa: CAWSPFSTEAFF; cdr3_nt: TGTGCCTGGAGTCCTTTTTCCACTGAAGCTTTCTTT